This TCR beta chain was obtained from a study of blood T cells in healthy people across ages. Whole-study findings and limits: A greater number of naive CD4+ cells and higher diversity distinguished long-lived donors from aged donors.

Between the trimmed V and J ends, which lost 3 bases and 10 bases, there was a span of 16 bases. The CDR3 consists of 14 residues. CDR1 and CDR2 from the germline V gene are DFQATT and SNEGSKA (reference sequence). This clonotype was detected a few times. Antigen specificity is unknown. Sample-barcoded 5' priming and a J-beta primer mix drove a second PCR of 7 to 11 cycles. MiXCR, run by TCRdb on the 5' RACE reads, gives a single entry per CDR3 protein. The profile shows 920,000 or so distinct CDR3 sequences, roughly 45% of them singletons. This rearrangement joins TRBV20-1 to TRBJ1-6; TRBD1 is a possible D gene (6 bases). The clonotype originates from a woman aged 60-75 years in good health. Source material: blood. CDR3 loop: CSASDRGSKSPLHF. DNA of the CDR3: TGCAGTGCTAGTGATAGGGGGAGTAAGTCACCCCTCCACTTT.